Presented here are 10 T cell receptor beta chains from one specimen sequenced in a study of shared clonotypes between healthy human individuals. Naive-designated CD8 cells lacked CD45RO, were positively enriched for CCR7, and omitted terminally differentiated effector memory CD45RA+ cells. Only in-frame clones appear in the TCRdb table, and some are missing; sequencing was by immunoSEQ multiplex PCR. The sample has millions of clones, just over 90% seen once. The sample was naive CD8+ T cells from PBMCs. Every receptor here comes from a man younger than 35 in good health. Some clones in this sample may be carry-over from other donors' samples.

J is TRBJ2-7 and V is TRBV7-9; no clear D gene. This CDR3 region has 17 residues. Deletions cut 5 bases from V and 0 bases from J, with 20 bases between. Germline-derived CDR1 and CDR2 are SEHNR and FQNEAQ (reference sequence). CDR3: CASSPPSPGTNSYEQYF. The CDR3 DNA sequence: TGTGCCAGCAGCCCACCCTCACCTGGCACCAACTCCTACGAGCAGTACTTC.

Worth noting for this clone: The sample holds other DNA sequences that translate to the same CDR3. The chain couples TRBV14 to TRBJ2-5, with D perhaps matching TRBD2 (5 bases). Trimming cost V 2 bases and J 5 bases, with 12 bases left between them. CDR3 size: 14 residues. Per germline, CDR1 SGHDN and CDR2 FVKESK. The CDR3 loop reads CASSQYSGSETQYF. In nucleotides, the CDR3 is TGTGCCAGCAGCCAATATTCTGGGAGCGAGACCCAGTACTTC.

This chain joins TRBV30 and TRBJ1-1; 8 bases agree with TRBD1. CDR1 is GTSNPN, CDR2 SVGIG, per germline (reference sequence). Trimming removed 4 bases from V and 1 base from J; junction bases left unmatched: 5. The CDR3 loop spans 14 amino acids. CDR3 sequence (DNA): TGTGCCTGGAAGTGGGACAGGAGGAACACTGAAGCTTTCTTT. Translation gives CAWKWDRRNTEAFF.

V and J are TRBV18 and TRBJ2-3, with D tentatively TRBD2 (6 bases). The CDR3 length is 17 residues. In germline, CDR1 is KGHSH, CDR2 LQKENI. Trimming removed 0 bases from V and 6 bases from J, with 19 bases in between. The CDR3 DNA reads TGTGCCAGCTCACCACCGGACGCGGGGCGACCTAGGGATACGCAGTATTTT. It encodes CASSPPDAGRPRDTQYF.

V usage is TRBV27 and J usage is TRBJ1-2, with 10 bases that match TRBD1. V lost 3 bases to trimming and J lost 9 bases; unmatched junction nucleotides: 10. Germline CDR1 is MNHEY and CDR2 is SMNVEV (reference sequence). This CDR3 has 15 amino acids. CDR3 sequence reads: CASSFTGTGDGRYTF. CDR3 sequence (DNA): TGTGCCAGCAGTTTCACCGGGACAGGGGACGGACGCTACACCTTC.

The chain carries TRBV25-1 and TRBJ2-1; the D is unclear. The CDR3 runs to 13 residues. Germline assignment: CDR1 MGHDK and CDR2 SYGVNS. V was pared by 7 bases and J by 0 bases, with 7 bases between. DNA for the CDR3: TGTGCCAGCACCGAAGCCTCCTACAATGAGCAGTTCTTC. Its translation is CASTEASYNEQFF.

This chain connects TRBV28 to TRBJ1-1; 7 nucleotides agree with TRBD1. V was pared by 3 bases and J by 0 bases, with 10 bases of the junction left unmatched. From germline, CDR1 is MDHEN and CDR2 SYDVKM. This CDR3 spans 17 amino acids. The CDR3 DNA sequence: TGTGCCAGCAGTTTTCTCCCGGCAGGGGGAATGAACACTGAAGCTTTCTTT. This translates into CASSFLPAGGMNTEAFF.

The chain joins TRBV2 to TRBJ1-1; 7 bases fit TRBD1. Germline values: CDR1 SNHLY, CDR2 FYNNEI. This CDR3 has 16 residues. V gave up 6 bases and J gave up 6 bases; unmatched junction bases: 16. The CDR3 reads CASRRGTEGLNAEAFF. The CDR3 nucleotides read TGTGCCAGCAGGCGGGGGACAGAGGGGCTCAACGCTGAAGCTTTCTTT. Combining the CDR3 with reference TRBV2 and TRBJ1-1 gives the whole variable domain EPEVTQTPSHQVTQMGQEVILRCVPISNHLYFYWYRQILGQKVEFLVSFYNNEISEKSEIFDDQFSVERPDGSNFTLKIRSTKLEDSAMYFCASRRGTEGLNAEAFFGQGTRLTVV.

The chain's CDR3 is CASSQEGTGYTSYEQYF. CDR3 bases: TGCGCCAGCAGCCAAGAAGGCACAGGGTACACCTCCTACGAGCAGTACTTC. The chain uses TRBV4-1 and TRBJ2-7; D is possibly TRBD1 (6 bases). Germline lookup yields CDR1 MGHRA and CDR2 YSYEKL. The CDR3 has 17 residues. The V end lost 0 bases, the J end lost 0 bases, and 15 bases lay between the germline ends.

The chain carries TRBV29-1 and TRBJ2-3; D is ambiguous. CDR1 and CDR2 (germline): SQVTM, ANQGSEA. The CDR3 consists of 12 residues. The V end lost 8 bases, the J end lost 2 bases, and 11 bases lay between the germline ends. The CDR3 reads CSIEVFTDTQYF. DNA of the CDR3: TGCAGCATAGAGGTCTTCACAGATACGCAGTATTTT.